This T cell receptor beta chain derives from a study of T cells after yellow fever vaccination. Study-wide points: After the booster, about 95% of CD4 and around nine tenths of CD8 primary-response clones were re-detected.

Trimming removed 6 bases at V and 6 bases at J, with 15 bases between. From germline, CDR1 is SNHLY and CDR2 FYNNEI. CDR3 length: 14 residues. TCRdb itself ran the 5' RACE reads through MiXCR, one entry per CDR3 protein. This table holds some 250,000 distinct CDR3 sequences, more than 3.5% found once. This clonotype occurred many times. Its antigen is still unknown. This clonotype originated in a man aged 18 to 29 who received the YFV17D yellow fever vaccine. Source: PBMCs, taken 15 days after the yellow fever booster vaccination. The genes are TRBV2 and TRBJ2-1, with a tentative D call TRBD2 (6 bases). CDR3 sequence (DNA): TGTGCCAGCAGATTAACCGGGGGTTCCAATGAGCAGTTCTTC. Its protein product is CASRLTGGSNEQFF.